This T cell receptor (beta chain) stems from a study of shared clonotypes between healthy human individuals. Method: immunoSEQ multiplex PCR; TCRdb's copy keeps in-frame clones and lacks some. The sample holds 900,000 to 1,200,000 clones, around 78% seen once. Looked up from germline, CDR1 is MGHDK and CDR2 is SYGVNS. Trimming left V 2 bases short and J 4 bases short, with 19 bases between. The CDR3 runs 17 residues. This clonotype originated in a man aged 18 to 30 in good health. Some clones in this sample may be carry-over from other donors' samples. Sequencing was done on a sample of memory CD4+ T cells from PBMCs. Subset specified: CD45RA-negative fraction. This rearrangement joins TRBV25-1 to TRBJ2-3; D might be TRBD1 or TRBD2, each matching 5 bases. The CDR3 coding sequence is TGTGCCAGCAGTGAACCCGGGGTGCAGGGCGAAGCAGATACGCAGTATTTT. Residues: CASSEPGVQGEADTQYF.